The clone carrying this TCR beta chain has just a few counts. What it binds is not known. Measured with immunoSEQ multiplex PCR; TCRdb has only the in-frame clones, and not every one. The table has over 10,000 clones, 27% seen once; the top ten hold 16%. The data originate from a study of sequential checkpoint blockade in melanoma. Across the study: Arm A got nivolumab then ipilimumab; arm B the reverse, 1:1. DNA from 70 to 95 pretreatment tumor samples underwent TCRβ immunosequencing. Fewer than 25 patients had tumor biopsies before treatment and at week 13. General study results and limits: In arm A, pretreatment tumor clonality was associated with response.

The CDR3 contains 17 residues. V was pared by 4 bases and J by 7 bases, with 17 bases of the junction left unmatched. CDR1 MDHEN and CDR2 SYDVKM come from the germline V gene. Treatment given: randomized to nivolumab then ipilimumab (arm A) or the reverse (arm B). The chain is built from TRBV28 and TRBJ1-2; 8 nucleotides match TRBD1. This material consisted of tumor tissue (inferred from file names), taken from a patient given nivolumab and ipilimumab in sequence. The source is a human donor with melanoma. CDR3 bases: TGTGCCAGCAGTTCTCCCGGGACAGGAAGGATCCTATCTGGCTACACCTTC. Protein sequence: CASSSPGTGRILSGYTF.